This T cell receptor (beta chain) stems from a study of T cell changes during pregnancy in multiple sclerosis (dated by TCRdb to 2018 to 2020). For context, the study as a whole: In women with multiple sclerosis, the researchers looked at how the T cell repertoire shifted as pregnancy progressed.

Points on this clone: Which antigen it targets is not known. Base qualities are missing; no much larger clone stands one base away.

Libraries were prepared through the immunoSEQ multiplex PCR assay. TCRdb limited this immuneACCESS table to in-frame rearrangements with V and J called. A share of clones is missing; checked studies link under half to unresolved V genes, and the rest is unexplained. In this sample the table shows about 83,000 clones, about 96% of which occur a single time. Clones ranked in the top ten supply 1.1% of the sample. V is reduced by 4 bases and J by 0 bases, leaving a spacing of 8 bases between them. Including cysteine and phenylalanine, the CDR3 has 14 amino acids. CDR3 DNA only is kept here, 42 bases in frame from base 1. Via the germline V gene, CDR1 is SGDLS and CDR2 YYNGEE.

Sequencing was performed on peripheral blood, taken in the second trimester of pregnancy. The chain was built from TRBV9 and TRBJ2-4; the D gene lacks a confident call. The origin of this receptor is a female donor with multiple sclerosis, enrolled in a pregnancy study. The CDR3 protein sequence reads: CASSPTIAKNIQYF. The bases are TGTGCCAGCAGCCCAACTATAGCCAAAAACATTCAGTACTTC.